This T cell receptor beta chain was obtained from a study of CD8+ T cells in alopecia areata. The germline gives CDR1 SGHRS, CDR2 YFSETQ. The CDR3 is 15 residues long. The V and J ends lost 3 bases and 13 bases respectively, with 22 bases between them. Sorting from PBMCs produced CD4+ and CD8+ T cells. The study's findings and limits: It was lesional scalp, especially alopecia totalis/universalis, that showed higher clonality than normal scalp.

To note about this clone: What it binds is not known.

Extraction of RNA preceded its reverse transcription into cDNA, which served as the sequencing template. Assay: immunoSEQ multiplex PCR; the TCRdb copy retains only in-frame clones and omits some. The repertoire holds over 90,000 clones, with around 60% as singletons. The TCR comes from a human donor in good health. The sequencing sample was made of CD4+ T cells sorted from blood. The rearrangement links TRBV5-1 to TRBJ1-4, with D perhaps matching TRBD1 (5 bases). CDR3 nucleotide sequence: TGCGCCAGCAGCTCCCTGACAGCCCGAATGCCGACACTGTTTTTT. This translates into CASSSLTARMPTLFF.